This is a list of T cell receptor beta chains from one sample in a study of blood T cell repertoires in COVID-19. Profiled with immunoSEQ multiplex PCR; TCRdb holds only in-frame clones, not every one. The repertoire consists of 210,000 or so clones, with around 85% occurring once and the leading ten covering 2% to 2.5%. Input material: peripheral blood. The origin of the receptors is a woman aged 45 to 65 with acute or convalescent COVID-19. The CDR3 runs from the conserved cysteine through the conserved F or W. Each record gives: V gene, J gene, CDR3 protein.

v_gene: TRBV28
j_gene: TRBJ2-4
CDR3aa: CASSFVRAKNIQYF

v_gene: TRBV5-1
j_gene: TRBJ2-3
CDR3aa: CASSSPSTYTQYF

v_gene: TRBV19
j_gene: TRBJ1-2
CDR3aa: CASSMTGGHGYTF

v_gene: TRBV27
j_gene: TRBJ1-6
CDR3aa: CASSLGQNYNSPLHF

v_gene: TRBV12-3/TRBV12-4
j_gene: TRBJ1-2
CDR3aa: CASSSQVPFGYTF

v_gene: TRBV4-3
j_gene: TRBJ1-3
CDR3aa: CASSQDRDRDRNTIYF

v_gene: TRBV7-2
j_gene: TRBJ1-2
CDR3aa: CASSSGTAGGYTF

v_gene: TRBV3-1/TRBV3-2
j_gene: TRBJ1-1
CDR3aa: CASSPPSAGFRAEAFF

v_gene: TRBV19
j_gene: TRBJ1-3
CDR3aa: CASSTDFSTIYF

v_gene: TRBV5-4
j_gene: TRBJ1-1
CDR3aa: CASSLDGRTEAFF

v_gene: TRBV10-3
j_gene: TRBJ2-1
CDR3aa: CAIKTSGEETSSYNEQFF

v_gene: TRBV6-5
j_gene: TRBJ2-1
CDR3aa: CASSYSGTGLFF

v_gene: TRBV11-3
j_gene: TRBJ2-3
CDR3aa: CASSLDPLTGEITDTQYF

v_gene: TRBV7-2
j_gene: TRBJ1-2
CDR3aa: CASSWGQGSDYGYTF

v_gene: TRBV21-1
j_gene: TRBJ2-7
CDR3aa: CASSIRDRGYEQYF

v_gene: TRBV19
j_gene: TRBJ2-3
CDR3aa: CASSTKGWREGRDTQYF

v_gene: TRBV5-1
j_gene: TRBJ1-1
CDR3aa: CASSYGQGATEAFF

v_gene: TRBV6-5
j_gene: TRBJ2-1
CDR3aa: CASSRLAGYNEQFF

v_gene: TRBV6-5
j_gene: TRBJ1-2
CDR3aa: CASRPPGTLGYTF

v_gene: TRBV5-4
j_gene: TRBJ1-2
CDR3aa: CASSLGGRPNYGYTF

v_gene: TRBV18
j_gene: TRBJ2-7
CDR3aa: CASSPSDYSSYEQYF

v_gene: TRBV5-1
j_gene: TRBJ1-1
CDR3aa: CASSLGQDTEAFF

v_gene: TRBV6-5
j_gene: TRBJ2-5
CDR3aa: CASSYGERGTWKTQYF

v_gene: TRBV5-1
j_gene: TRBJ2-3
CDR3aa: CASSLAGKFTDTQYF

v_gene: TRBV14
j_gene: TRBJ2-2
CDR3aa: CASSPLAGVAGELFF

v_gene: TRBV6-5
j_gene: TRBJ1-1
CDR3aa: CASTNIRDRGTEAFF

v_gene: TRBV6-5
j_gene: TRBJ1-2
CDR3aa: CASRRAWDTQRGYTF

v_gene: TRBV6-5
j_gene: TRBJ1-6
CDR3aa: CASSPTGAQNSPLHF

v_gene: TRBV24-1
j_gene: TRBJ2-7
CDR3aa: CATSSSPGHLTYEQYF

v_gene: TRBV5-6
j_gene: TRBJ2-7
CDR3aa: CASSALRGSSYEQYF

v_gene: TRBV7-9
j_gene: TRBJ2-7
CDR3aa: CASRPGAGSYEQYF

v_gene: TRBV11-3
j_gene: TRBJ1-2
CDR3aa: CASTPTGENYGYTF

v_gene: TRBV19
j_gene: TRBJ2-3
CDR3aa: CASSIAAGVITDTQYF

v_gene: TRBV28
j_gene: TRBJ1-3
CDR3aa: CASRTDRVGSGNTIYF

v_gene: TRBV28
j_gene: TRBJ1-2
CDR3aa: CASSFHRGPYGYTF

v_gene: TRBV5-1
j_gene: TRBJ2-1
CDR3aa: CASSLQGSGRRDEQFF

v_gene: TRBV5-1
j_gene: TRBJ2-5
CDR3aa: CASMEEETQYF

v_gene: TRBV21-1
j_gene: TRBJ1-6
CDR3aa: CASTGQEGPNNSPLHF

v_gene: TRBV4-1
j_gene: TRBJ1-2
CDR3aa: CASSQPGQGTHGYTF

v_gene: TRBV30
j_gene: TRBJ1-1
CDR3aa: CAWSVGTGNTEAFF

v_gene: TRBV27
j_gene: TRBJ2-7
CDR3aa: CASSRSYEQYF

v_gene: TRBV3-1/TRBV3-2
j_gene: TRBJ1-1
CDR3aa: CASSQGYRGAEAFF

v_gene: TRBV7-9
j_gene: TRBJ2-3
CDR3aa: CASSLGDFETDTQYF

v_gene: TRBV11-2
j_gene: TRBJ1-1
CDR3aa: CASSPGQGLMNTEAFF